The clone carrying this TCR beta chain was found a few times. Its antigen is as yet unknown. The CDR3 sequence is 15 residues long. Unmatched junction bases numbered 4, after V lost 3 bases and J lost 1 base. Germline assignment: CDR1 MGHRA and CDR2 YSYEKL. This sample was taken from a study of response to subunit inactivated influenza vaccine. TCRdb re-called the RT-PCR reads with MiXCR, one entry per CDR3 protein. The sample has roughly 790,000 distinct CDR3 sequences; approximately 21% are singletons. Broader study findings: New T cells are recruited in small numbers by each seasonal influenza vaccination, according to the authors' suggestion.

Sequencing used PBMCs from blood, obtained about 5 days after vaccination. The chain employs TRBV4-1 and TRBJ2-5; the match to TRBD2 covers 8 bases. The sequence was obtained from a man aged 45 to 65 who received an inactivated influenza vaccine. In nucleotides, the CDR3 is TGCGCCAGCAGCCAGGAAACTAGCGGCCAAGAGACCCAGTACTTC. Amino acids: CASSQETSGQETQYF.